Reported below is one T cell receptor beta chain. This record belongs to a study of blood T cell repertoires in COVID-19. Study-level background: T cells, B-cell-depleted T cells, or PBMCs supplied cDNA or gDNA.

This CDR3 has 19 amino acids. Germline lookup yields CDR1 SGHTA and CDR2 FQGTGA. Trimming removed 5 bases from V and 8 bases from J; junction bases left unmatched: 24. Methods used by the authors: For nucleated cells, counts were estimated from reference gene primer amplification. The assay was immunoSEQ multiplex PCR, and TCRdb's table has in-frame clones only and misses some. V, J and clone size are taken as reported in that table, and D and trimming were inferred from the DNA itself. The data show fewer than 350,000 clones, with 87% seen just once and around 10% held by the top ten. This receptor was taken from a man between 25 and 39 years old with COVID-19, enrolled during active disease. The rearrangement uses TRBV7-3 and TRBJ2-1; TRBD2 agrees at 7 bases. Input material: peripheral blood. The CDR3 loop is CASSPWVAGPRPSMDEQFF. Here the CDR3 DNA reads TGTGCCAGCAGCCCCTGGGTAGCGGGTCCACGTCCGAGTATGGATGAGCAGTTCTTC. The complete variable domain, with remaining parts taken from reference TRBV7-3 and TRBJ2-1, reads GAGVSQTPSNKVTEKGKYVELRCDPISGHTALYWYRQSLGQGPEFLIYFQGTGAADDSGLPNDRFFAVRPEGSVSTLKIQRTERGDSAVYLCASSPWVAGPRPSMDEQFFGPGTRLTVL.